This TCR beta chain was documented in a study of blood T cell repertoires in COVID-19. V was shortened by 4 bases and J by 0 bases, with 8 bases between the two germline ends. The CDR3 runs to 14 residues. CDR1 is MGHDK and CDR2 is SYGVNS in the germline V gene. The method was immunoSEQ multiplex PCR; TCRdb's version includes in-frame clones alone and lacks a portion of them. Among approximately 300,000 clones, approximately 90% were seen once, and the ten largest hold approximately 6%. Donors in Cohort 3 counted as recovered after two negative PCRs, clearance, or symptom resolution. The clonotype was recovered from a woman in her 30s who had recovered from COVID-19. The sequenced material came from PBMCs or T cells enriched from blood (not recorded which). The gene calls are TRBV25-1 and TRBJ2-3; D might be TRBD2 (5 bases). CDR3 DNA: TGTGCCAGCAGTGGGACTGTCAGCACAGATACGCAGTATTTT. It translates to CASSGTVSTDTQYF.